The next 29 T cell receptor beta chains were all read from a single sample in a study of T-cell memory formation after mild COVID-19. From the 5' RACE reads, TCRdb called clonotypes with MiXCR, one entry per CDR3 protein. The table has more than 250,000 distinct CDR3 sequences, around 16% seen once. The sequencing sample was made of PBMCs or a T cell subset sorted from them (not recorded which). The receptors were sampled from a man between 18 and 29 years old who had mild COVID-19 (a few samples of this study predate the infection). Cell type and time point are not known.

This clonotype was recorded a few times. The rearrangement uses TRBV21-1 and TRBJ2-3; no check of the table's D call, TRBD1, against the DNA was made. TRBV21-1 is a pseudogene. The CDR3 is made up of 15 amino acids. CDR3 residues: CASSKGDSITDTQYF. The CDR3 bases are TGTGCCAGCAGCAAAGGGGACAGCATCACAGATACGCAGTATTTT.

This clonotype was picked up a small number of times. The chain couples TRBV6-2 or TRBV6-3 to TRBJ2-1; the D is unclear. Germline V gene lookup returns CDR1 MNHEY and CDR2 SVGEGT. This CDR3 region has 15 residues. Trimming cost V 0 bases and J 2 bases, with 8 bases left between them. CDR3 DNA: TGTGCCAGCAGTTACTCGAAAGGAGCCTACAATGAGCAGTTCTTC. The encoded protein is CASSYSKGAYNEQFF.

The chain carries TRBV6-6 and TRBJ2-5; possibly TRBD1 for D (6 bases). V lost 6 bases to trimming and J lost 6 bases, with 20 bases between them. The germline CDR1 and CDR2 sequences are MNHNY and SVGAGI (reference sequence). The CDR3 is made up of 15 amino acids. The CDR3 is CASSLRTGTRKTQYF. The CDR3 DNA reads TGTGCCAGCAGCCTCCGAACCGGGACAAGAAAGACCCAGTACTTC.

This clonotype has more than one count but fewer than ten. The V gene is TRBV6-2 or TRBV6-3, the J gene TRBJ2-7; 13 positions agree with TRBD2. V trimming: 0 bases; J trimming: 5 bases; junction bases outside the gene matches: 7. The CDR3 contains 17 residues. Germline V gene sequence: CDR1 MNHEY, CDR2 SVGEGT. The CDR3 is CASSYSGTSGGADEQYF. CDR3 in DNA: TGTGCCAGCAGTTACTCGGGAACTAGCGGGGGGGCCGACGAGCAGTACTTC.

The genes are TRBV9 and TRBJ2-3; D is undetermined. The CDR3 length is 13 residues. V lost 1 base and J 5 bases, leaving 8 bases between the germline ends. CDR1 and CDR2 from the germline V gene are SGDLS and YYNGEE. CDR3 protein: CASSVYPQDTQYF. In DNA, the CDR3 is TGTGCCAGCAGCGTATACCCACAAGATACGCAGTATTTT.

This clonotype was seen more than once but under ten times. The chain employs TRBV27 and TRBJ2-2; D is undetermined. V dropped 3 bases and J dropped 1 base, with 9 bases sitting between them. The CDR3 has 15 residues. Germline CDR1 reads MNHEY; CDR2 reads SMNVEV (reference sequence). The CDR3 nucleotides read TGTGCCAGCAGTTTGTCTCCGGGGAACACCGGGGAGCTGTTTTTT. Protein sequence: CASSLSPGNTGELFF.

This clonotype has at least ten counts. V usage is TRBV7-2 and J usage is TRBJ2-5, with TRBD1 identical over 10 bases. CDR1 and CDR2 (germline): SGHTA, FQGNSA. V lost 2 bases to trimming and J lost 4 bases; unmatched junction nucleotides: 4. The CDR3 totals 15 residues. The CDR3 is CASSLPTGGLETQYF. The CDR3 nucleotides are TGTGCCAGCAGCTTACCGACAGGGGGCTTAGAGACCCAGTACTTC.

This clonotype was seen a handful of times. The gene calls are TRBV20-1 and TRBJ2-5; 7 bases are a match to TRBD2. CDR1 is DFQATT and CDR2 is SNEGSKA in the germline V gene (reference sequence). V lost 3 bases, J lost 0 bases, and 1 base stayed unmatched. This CDR3 has 13 residues. The CDR3 reads CSASGGYQETQYF. The CDR3 DNA is TGCAGTGCTAGCGGGGGGTACCAAGAGACCCAGTACTTC.

This clonotype was seen a few times. V is TRBV6-2 or TRBV6-3 and J is TRBJ2-7, with D possibly TRBD2 on 6 matching bases. V lost 5 bases and J 2 bases, leaving 16 bases between the germline ends. This CDR3 region has 15 residues. Germline loops: CDR1 MNHEY, CDR2 SVGEGT. The DNA of the CDR3 is TGTGCCAGCAGTCTCCTGGAGGGGCTACCCTACGAGCAGTACTTC. The encoded protein is CASSLLEGLPYEQYF.

This clonotype showed up just a few times. The chain employs TRBV7-3 and TRBJ2-3, with D possibly being TRBD2 (6 bases). CDR1 is SGHTA and CDR2 is FQGTGA in the germline V gene. Deletions cut 5 bases from V and 8 bases from J, with 20 bases between. There are 15 residues in the CDR3. For the CDR3, the DNA is TGTGCCAGCAGCCCTCATGGGGGGAAGGAGGGTACGCAGTATTTT. Its protein product is CASSPHGGKEGTQYF. The whole variable domain, remainder taken from reference TRBV7-3 and TRBJ2-3, is GAGVSQTPSNKVTEKGKYVELRCDPISGHTALYWYRQSLGQGPEFLIYFQGTGAADDSGLPNDRFFAVRPEGSVSTLKIQRTERGDSAVYLCASSPHGGKEGTQYFGPGTRLTVL.

This clonotype appeared a few times. The chain employs TRBV12-3 or TRBV12-4 and TRBJ2-4, with D possibly TRBD1 on 6 matching bases. V dropped 6 bases and J dropped 0 bases, with 27 bases sitting between them. The CDR3 covers 20 residues. The CDR3 loop reads CASSPKRFGGEGEAKNIQYF. The CDR3 nucleotides read TGTGCCAGCAGCCCAAAAAGATTTGGGGGCGAGGGTGAAGCCAAAAACATTCAGTACTTC.

Here the CDR3 reads CASSFNRGSAGSGYTF. In nucleotides, the CDR3 is TGTGCCAGCAGCTTCAATCGGGGGTCGGCTGGTTCCGGCTACACCTTC. The chain couples TRBV7-2 to TRBJ1-2; possibly TRBD1 for D (5 bases). The V gene lost 3 bases and the J gene lost 8 bases, with 22 bases spanning the gap. The CDR3 contains 16 residues. Germline V CDR1 and CDR2: SGHTA, FQGNSA.

The chain links TRBV7-2 to TRBJ2-4; 8 nucleotides line up with TRBD2. V dropped 5 bases and J dropped 5; count of bases not matched to a gene: 2. Germline values: CDR1 SGHTA, CDR2 FQGNSA. The CDR3 consists of 13 residues. CDR3 DNA sequence: TGTGCCAGCAGCAGAGCGGGGGAAAACATTCAGTACTTC. It translates to CASSRAGENIQYF.

The rearrangement links TRBV14 to TRBJ1-1, with D possibly being TRBD1 (5 bases). The V gene lost 5 bases and the J gene lost 1 base, with 11 bases spanning the gap. Germline loops: CDR1 SGHDN, CDR2 FVKESK. The CDR3 covers 14 residues. The CDR3 DNA reads as TGTGCCAGCAGCGTAGGACACCCGAACACTGAAGCTTTCTTT. Protein: CASSVGHPNTEAFF.

The J gene is TRBJ2-1, the V gene TRBV11-1, with D maybe TRBD1 (7 bases). This CDR3 spans 14 amino acids. The V end was cut by 6 bases, the J end by 9 bases, with 18 bases between. CDR1 is SGHAT, CDR2 FQDESV, per germline (reference sequence). The CDR3 coding sequence is TGTGCCAGCAGATCTCCTTCAGGGGGGAGTGAGCAGTTCTTC. Residues: CASRSPSGGSEQFF.

This clonotype was found a few times. The chain combines TRBV7-9 with TRBJ2-7; 11 bases fit TRBD2. This CDR3 has 17 amino acids. With V trimmed by 5 bases and J by 1 base, 10 bases remained unmatched. Germline CDR1 and CDR2: SEHNR and FQNEAQ (reference sequence). The CDR3 protein is CASSISSGGITSYEQYF. The CDR3 coding sequence is TGTGCCAGCAGCATATCTAGCGGGGGGATTACGTCCTACGAGCAGTACTTC.

The V gene is TRBV6-5, the J gene TRBJ2-1; D is ambiguous. V lost 7 bases and J lost 10, with 20 bases in between. Germline loops: CDR1 MNHEY, CDR2 SVGAGI. This CDR3 contains 14 residues. In nucleotides, the CDR3 is TGTGCCAGCACTAACCGGGCCTACTCAATCGAGCAGTTCTTC. Translated, it gives CASTNRAYSIEQFF.

This sequence joins TRBV4-2 and TRBJ2-5; TRBD1 agrees at 7 bases. Germline V CDR1 and CDR2: LGHNA, YNFKEQ. This CDR3 region has 14 residues. J lost 13 bases, V lost 4 bases, and 15 bases had no gene match. The DNA of the CDR3 is TGTGCCAGCAGCCCCCAGGGGGTCCCCGAGATCGGGTACTTC. Residues: CASSPQGVPEIGYF.

This clonotype was observed a few times. The chain recombines TRBV11-2 with TRBJ2-7; D unresolved. CDR1 and CDR2 from the germline V gene are SGHAT and FQNNGV. The CDR3 loop spans 16 amino acids. V shed 3 bases and J shed 1 base, with 16 bases lying between them. The CDR3 DNA reads TGTGCCAGCAGCTTCCCCGCGGTCTCCAGATCCTACGAGCAGTACTTC. It is translated as CASSFPAVSRSYEQYF.

The genes are TRBV7-8 and TRBJ2-2; 8 nucleotides match TRBD2. The CDR3 has 15 residues. V shed 1 base, J shed 5 bases, and the junction held 3 bases outside the gene matches. Germline V gives CDR1 SGHVS, CDR2 FQNEAQ. The CDR3 DNA follows: TGTGCCAGCAGCTTAGAGCGGGGGAGGACCGGGGAGCTGTTTTTT. Its translation is CASSLERGRTGELFF.

This clonotype occurred many times. This chain joins TRBV5-1 and TRBJ2-2, with no clear D. The germline V gene encodes CDR1 SGHRS and CDR2 YFSETQ. This CDR3 has 15 residues. V dropped 5 bases and J dropped 0 bases, with 11 bases sitting between them. DNA for the CDR3: TGCGCCAGCAGTCCGAGCGTATCGAACACCGGGGAGCTGTTTTTT. Encoded protein: CASSPSVSNTGELFF.

The rearrangement links TRBV24-1 to TRBJ2-1, with 8 bases matching TRBD2. This CDR3 is 13 amino acids long. The V gene's germline CDR1 is KGHDR and CDR2 SFDVKD. V gave up 1 base and J gave up 10 bases; unmatched junction bases: 2. CDR3 DNA sequence: TGTGCCACCAGTGATTTCGGGGGGGAGGAGCAGTTCTTC. Amino acid sequence: CATSDFGGEEQFF.

There are a few counts of this clonotype. This rearrangement joins TRBV6-2 or TRBV6-3 to TRBJ1-1; no clear D. The ends were cut back, 0 bases at V and 0 bases at J, with 17 bases in the middle. Germline values: CDR1 MNHEY, CDR2 SVGEGT. CDR3 length: 18 residues. Here the CDR3 reads CASSYSIAAGSLNTEAFF. The CDR3 DNA follows: TGTGCCAGCAGTTACTCGATTGCGGCGGGAAGCCTGAACACTGAAGCTTTCTTT.

V gene TRBV20-1 combines with J gene TRBJ2-2, with 9 positions matching TRBD1. CDR3 length: 14 residues. V trimming: 5 bases; J trimming: 3 bases; junction bases outside the gene matches: 4. Germline CDR1 DFQATT, CDR2 SNEGSKA (reference sequence). DNA for the CDR3: TGCAGTGCTCCCAGGACAGGGGACACCGGGGAGCTGTTTTTT. As protein: CSAPRTGDTGELFF.

The table lists this clonotype with a few counts. This chain links TRBV4-1 with TRBJ1-1; D may be TRBD1 (6 bases). V lost 1 base and J 3 bases, leaving 15 bases between the germline ends. The CDR3 runs 16 residues. Germline V gene data show CDR1 as MGHRA and CDR2 as YSYEKL. The CDR3 nucleotides read TGCGCCAGCAGCCAAGGCCTGTATGGGGGGCACACTGAAGCTTTCTTT. Protein product: CASSQGLYGGHTEAFF.

This clonotype was observed at least ten times. The chain uses TRBV4-3 and TRBJ2-5, with unresolved D. V was pared by 0 bases and J by 5 bases, with 7 bases between. Germline CDR1 reads LGHNA; CDR2 reads YSLEER. The CDR3 loop spans 13 amino acids. The CDR3 sequence: CASSQDRRETQYF. CDR3 coding DNA: TGCGCCAGCAGCCAAGACCGAAGGGAGACCCAGTACTTC.

This clonotype has just a few counts. The V and J genes are TRBV2 and TRBJ2-6, with 10 bases fitting TRBD1. The V segment lost 7 bases and the J segment 3 bases; nucleotides outside the gene matches: 9. The CDR3 is made up of 17 amino acids. Germline-derived CDR1 and CDR2 are SNHLY and FYNNEI. The CDR3 here is CASTPGTGVVGANVLTF. Here the CDR3 DNA reads TGTGCCAGCACCCCGGGGACAGGGGTCGTTGGGGCCAACGTCCTGACTTTC.

The genes are TRBV21-1 and TRBJ2-7; the table's D call, TRBD2, was not checked against the DNA. TRBV21-1 is assigned pseudogene status. The CDR3 length is 17 residues. The CDR3 loop is CASSKEVRGPTRWEQYV. The CDR3 DNA is TGTGCCAGCAGCAAAGAAGTAAGGGGCCCGACACGGTGGGAGCAGTACGTC.

This clonotype turned up a few times. The chain is built from TRBV15 and TRBJ2-7; D possibly corresponds to TRBD1 (5 bases). The germline CDR1 and CDR2 sequences are LNHNV and YYDKDF (reference sequence). This CDR3 has 13 amino acids. The ends were cut back, 3 bases at V and 3 bases at J, with 9 bases in the middle. This chain's CDR3 is CATSRDTLYEQYV. Written as DNA, the CDR3 is TGTGCCACCAGCAGGGACACCCTCTACGAGCAGTACGTC.